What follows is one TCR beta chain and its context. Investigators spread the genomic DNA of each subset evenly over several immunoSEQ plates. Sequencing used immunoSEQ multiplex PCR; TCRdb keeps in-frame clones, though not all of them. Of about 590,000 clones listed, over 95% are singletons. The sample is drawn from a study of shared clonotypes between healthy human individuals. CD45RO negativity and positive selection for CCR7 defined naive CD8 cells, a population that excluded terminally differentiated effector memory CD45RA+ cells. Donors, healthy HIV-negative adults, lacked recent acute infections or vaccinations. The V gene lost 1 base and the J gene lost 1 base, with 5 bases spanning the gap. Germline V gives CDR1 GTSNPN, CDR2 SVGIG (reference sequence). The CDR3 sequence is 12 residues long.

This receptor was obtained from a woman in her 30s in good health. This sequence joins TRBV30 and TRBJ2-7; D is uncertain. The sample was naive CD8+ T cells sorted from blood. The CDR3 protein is CAWSEASYEQYF. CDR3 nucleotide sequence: TGTGCCTGGAGTGAGGCGTCCTACGAGCAGTACTTC.